This T cell receptor (beta chain) was captured in a study of shared clonotypes between healthy human individuals. The CDR3 is 14 residues long. Germline V lookup: CDR1 SGHAT, CDR2 FQNNGV. V lost 4 bases to trimming and J lost 9 bases, with 16 bases between them. Here immunoSEQ multiplex PCR was the method, and the copy in TCRdb shows in-frame clones only, minus some. This sample yields approximately 1.1 million clones, of which around 82% are seen a single time; 0.5% to 0.6% belongs to the top ten. The chain joins TRBV11-2 to TRBJ2-1; D is perhaps TRBD2 (6 bases). The sequence was obtained from a man between 18 and 35 years old in good health. Some clones in this sample may be carry-over from other donors' samples. The specimen sequenced was memory CD4+ T cells from PBMCs. Subset meaning: CD45RA-negative fraction. The CDR3 DNA sequence: TGTGCCAGCAGCTCTTGGACGGGAGCAGGTGAGCAGTTCTTC. It yields the protein CASSSWTGAGEQFF.